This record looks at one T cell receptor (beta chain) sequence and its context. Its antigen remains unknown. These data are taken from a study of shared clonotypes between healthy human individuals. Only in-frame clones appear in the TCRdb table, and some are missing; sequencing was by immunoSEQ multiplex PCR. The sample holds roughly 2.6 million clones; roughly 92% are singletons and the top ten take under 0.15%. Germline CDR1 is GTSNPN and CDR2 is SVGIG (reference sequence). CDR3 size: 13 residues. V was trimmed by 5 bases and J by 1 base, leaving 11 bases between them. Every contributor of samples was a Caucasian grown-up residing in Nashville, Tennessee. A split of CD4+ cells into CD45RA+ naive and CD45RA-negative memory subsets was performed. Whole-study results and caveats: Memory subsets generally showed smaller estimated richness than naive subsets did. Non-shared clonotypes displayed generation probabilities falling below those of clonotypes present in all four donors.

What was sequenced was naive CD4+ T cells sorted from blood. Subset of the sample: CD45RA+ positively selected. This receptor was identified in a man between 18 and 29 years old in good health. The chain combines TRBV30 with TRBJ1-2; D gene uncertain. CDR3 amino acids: CAWLSRINYGYTF. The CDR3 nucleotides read TGTGCCTGGCTATCGAGGATTAACTATGGCTACACCTTC.